This TCR beta chain came from a study of Graves' ophthalmopathy and Graves' hyperthyroidism. Study-wide results and caveats: Blood also harbored most expanded thyroid clonotypes above 0.001 frequency.

Germline CDR1 is DFQATT and CDR2 is SNEGSKA (reference sequence). V trimming: 1 base; J trimming: 1 base; junction bases outside the gene matches: 10. The CDR3 runs to 19 residues. This clonotype appeared many times. Its antigen remains unidentified. Ophthalmopathy donors were characterized by moderate-to-severe activity, CAS of at least 3, NOSPECS of at least 4, and duration under 3 months. Uncontrolled infections, other autoimmune diseases, pregnancy or lactation barred patients from enrollment. Serum thyroxine and TRAb, along with clinical symptoms, thyroid ultrasound and orbital computed tomography, were what diagnosis relied on. Amplified material comprised TCR beta CDR3 regions derived from RNA transcripts. RT-PCR in the first round used HTBI primers; a second-round multiplex PCR followed. TCRdb processed the multiplex PCR reads anew with MiXCR; each CDR3 protein has one entry. The data contain approximately 330,000 distinct CDR3 sequences, 15% to 20% of them singletons.

The chain employs TRBV20-1 and TRBJ2-5; 15 bases line up with TRBD2. Sequenced: peripheral blood. The clonotype comes from an adult man with Graves' ophthalmopathy. CDR3 residues: CSARGVPGLAGGPQETQYF. The CDR3, as DNA: TGCAGTGCTAGAGGAGTCCCGGGACTAGCGGGGGGACCCCAAGAGACCCAGTACTTC.